This T cell receptor (beta chain) appears in the sequencing data of a study of CD8 T cells in Susac syndrome. This CDR3 comprises 13 residues. Germline values: CDR1 MNHEY, CDR2 SMNVEV (reference sequence). Trimming removed 6 bases at V and 8 bases at J, with 14 bases between. The RNA, about 0.5 to 1 ug, was put through reverse transcription using random hexamers. With immunoSEQ multiplex PCR, TCR beta CDR3 was amplified across 54 Vbeta and 13 Jbeta. TCRdb called the immunoSEQ multiplex PCR reads again in MiXCR, with one record for every CDR3 protein. Among hundreds of thousands of distinct CDR3 sequences listed, 85% were seen once. Sequencing targeted TCR beta in blood CD8+ and CD4+ T cells. Treatment-naive patients with stable or active relapsing-remitting disease served as multiple sclerosis controls. Both CD4+ and CD8+ T cells were negatively isolated, and TEMRA cells underwent FACS enrichment.

The sequence derives from a human donor with multiple sclerosis. The V and J genes are TRBV27 and TRBJ2-1; D might be TRBD2 (5 bases). The sample taken for sequencing was CD8+ T cells from PBMCs. CDR3 DNA sequence: TGTGCCAGCAGAATACTAGAAGTCGATGAGCAGTTCTTC. Amino acid sequence: CASRILEVDEQFF.